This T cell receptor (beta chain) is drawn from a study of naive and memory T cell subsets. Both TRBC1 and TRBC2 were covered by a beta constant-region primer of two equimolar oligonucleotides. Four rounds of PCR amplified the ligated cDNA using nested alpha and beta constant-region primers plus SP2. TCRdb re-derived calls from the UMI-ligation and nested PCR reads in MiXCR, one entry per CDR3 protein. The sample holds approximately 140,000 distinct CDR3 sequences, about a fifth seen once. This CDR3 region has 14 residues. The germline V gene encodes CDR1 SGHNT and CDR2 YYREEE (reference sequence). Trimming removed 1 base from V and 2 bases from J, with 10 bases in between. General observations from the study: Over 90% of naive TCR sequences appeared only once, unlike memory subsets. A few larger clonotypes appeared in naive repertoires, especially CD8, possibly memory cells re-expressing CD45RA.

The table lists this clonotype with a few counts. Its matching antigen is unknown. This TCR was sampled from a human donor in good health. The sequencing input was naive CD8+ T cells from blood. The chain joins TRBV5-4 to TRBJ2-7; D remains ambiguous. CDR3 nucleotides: TGTGCCAGCAGCTTGTTTGGGCCTACCTACGAGCAGTACTTC. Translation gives CASSLFGPTYEQYF.